The 18 T cell receptor beta chains below were found in one sample sequenced in a study of blood T cell repertoires in COVID-19 (dated by TCRdb to about 2020). Library preparation was by the immunoSEQ multiplex PCR assay. TCRdb took over this immuneACCESS table, retaining in-frame rearrangements with V and J assigned. Such tables are incomplete; in checked studies, under half of the missing clones stem from an unresolved V gene, and the remainder is unexplained. Present in this sample are 50,000 to 65,000 clones, approximately 84% of which were seen just once. Of the sample, approximately 3% is held by the ten largest clones. Sequencing used peripheral blood. The receptors here all came from a man in his fifties or sixties with active COVID-19.

The chain recombines TRBV29-1 with TRBJ1-2; D is ambiguous. Per germline, CDR1 SQVTM and CDR2 ANQGSEA. CDR3 size: 10 residues. V was pared by 4 bases and J by 10 bases, with 10 bases between. In nucleotides, the CDR3 is TGCAGCGTTGGGACGCGGGACTACACCTTC. It codes for CSVGTRDYTF.

This clone was counted once. This chain uses TRBV11-2 with TRBJ2-1; TRBD2 agrees at 10 bases. The CDR3 runs 17 residues. CDR1 is SGHAT, CDR2 FQNNGV, per germline. Losses at the gene ends were 1 base for V and 6 bases for J; bases not matched to a gene: 9. For the CDR3, the DNA is TGTGCCAGCAGCTTAGGGCTAGCGGGAGCGGGGGGCAATGAGCAGTTCTTC. Protein: CASSLGLAGAGGNEQFF.

The chain couples TRBV5-8 to TRBJ1-2; 10 bases match TRBD1. The CDR3 sequence is 16 residues long. CDR1 is SGHTS and CDR2 is YDEGEE in the germline V gene. Germline trimming cut 5 bases from V and 6 bases from J; bases unmatched to any gene: 13. CDR3 amino acids: CASSWTGTGDYDGYTF. CDR3 DNA: TGTGCCAGCAGTTGGACCGGGACAGGGGATTACGATGGCTACACCTTC.

The CDR3: CATSRVAGRTGELFF. DNA of the CDR3: TGTGCCACCAGCAGAGTAGCAGGGAGGACCGGGGAGCTGTTTTTT. V usage is TRBV15 and J usage is TRBJ2-2; D perhaps matches TRBD2 (6 bases). The CDR3 length is 15 residues. Germline-derived CDR1 and CDR2 are LNHNV and YYDKDF (reference sequence). Deletions cut 1 base from V and 5 bases from J, with 11 bases between. Looking up the rest from reference TRBV15 and TRBJ2-2 gives the full variable domain: DAMVIQNPRYQVTQFGKPVTLSCSQTLNHNVMYWYQQKSSQAPKLLFHYYDKDFNNEADTPDNFQSRRPNTSFCFLDIRSPGLGDTAMYLCATSRVAGRTGELFFGEGSRLTVL.

The V gene is TRBV6-2 or TRBV6-3, the J gene TRBJ1-4; 9 positions agree with TRBD1. The CDR3 has 15 residues. The ends lost 6 bases at V and 4 bases at J; junction bases unmatched: 6. The germline CDR1 and CDR2 sequences are MNHEY and SVGEGT. The CDR3 sequence is CASSPPDRGNEKLFF. The CDR3 DNA sequence: TGTGCCAGCAGCCCCCCGGACAGGGGTAATGAAAAACTGTTTTTT.

The rearrangement joins TRBV6-4 to TRBJ1-6; TRBD1 agrees at 8 bases. The V gene's germline CDR1 is MRHNA and CDR2 SNTAGT. The CDR3 sequence is 13 residues long. The trim removed 8 bases at V and 8 bases at J, leaving 5 bases unmatched. CDR3 sequence reads: CASRGQVDSPLHF. The CDR3, as DNA: TGTGCCAGCCGGGGACAGGTTGATTCACCCCTCCACTTT.

The chain recombines TRBV18 with TRBJ2-1; TRBD2 matches 12 bases. Germline V gene sequence: CDR1 KGHSH, CDR2 LQKENI. Losses at the gene ends were 3 bases for V and 2 bases for J; bases not matched to a gene: 2. This CDR3 has 16 amino acids. As DNA, the CDR3 is TGTGCCAGCTCACCTTCTAGCGGGAGGGCCTACAATGAGCAGTTCTTC. Encoded protein: CASSPSSGRAYNEQFF.

This chain links TRBV6-5 with TRBJ1-5; 11 nucleotides line up with TRBD1. Germline CDR1 MNHEY, CDR2 SVGAGI. This CDR3 is 16 amino acids long. The J segment lost 4 bases and the V segment lost 2 bases, leaving 4 bases of the junction unmatched. CDR3 amino acids: CASSYVDRGRNQPQHF. The CDR3 nucleotides read TGTGCCAGCAGTTACGTGGACAGGGGGCGTAATCAGCCCCAGCATTTT.

V and J are TRBV29-1 and TRBJ1-2, with 7 positions matching TRBD1. The CDR3 contains 13 residues. The germline gives CDR1 SQVTM, CDR2 ANQGSEA. J lost 7 bases, V lost 6 bases, and 11 bases had no gene match. The CDR3 DNA follows: TGCAGCGTGGATGGACAGGACGGGAGTGGCTACACCTTC. As protein: CSVDGQDGSGYTF.

The rearrangement joins TRBV7-6 to TRBJ1-1, with D uncertain. The CDR3 contains 13 residues. Trimming cost V 3 bases and J 4 bases, with 9 bases left between them. In germline, CDR1 is SGHVS, CDR2 FNYEAQ. The CDR3 nucleotides are TGTGCCAGCAGCTTGAAACAGACCACTGAAGCTTTCTTT. It translates to CASSLKQTTEAFF.

V gene TRBV6-5 combines with J gene TRBJ1-2; no clear D. Germline CDR1 and CDR2: MNHEY and SVGAGI. Trimming removed 2 bases from V and 13 bases from J, with 14 bases in between. The CDR3 is made up of 12 amino acids. CDR3 protein: CASSYGGLPFTF. The CDR3 nucleotides are TGTGCCAGCAGTTACGGAGGGCTACCTTTCACCTTC.

Here the CDR3 reads CAWRRVLAKNIQYF. CDR3 in DNA: TGTGCCTGGAGAAGAGTTCTAGCCAAAAACATTCAGTACTTC. The rearrangement joins TRBV30 to TRBJ2-4; the D is unclear. Trimming removed 3 bases at V and 0 bases at J, with 9 bases between. Looked up from germline, CDR1 is GTSNPN and CDR2 is SVGIG (reference sequence). CDR3 length equals 14 residues.

The gene calls are TRBV5-1 and TRBJ2-3; 7 bases match TRBD2. Per germline, CDR1 SGHRS and CDR2 YFSETQ. The J segment lost 3 bases and the V segment lost 4 bases, leaving 8 bases of the junction unmatched. The CDR3 is 15 residues long. The CDR3 sequence is CASSPREGGTDTQYF. CDR3 nucleotides: TGCGCCAGCAGCCCGAGGGAGGGCGGGACAGATACGCAGTATTTT.

The chain links TRBV30 to TRBJ1-2; no clear D. Germline V gene sequence: CDR1 GTSNPN, CDR2 SVGIG (reference sequence). This CDR3 is 12 amino acids long. Trimming cost V 4 bases and J 5 bases, with 11 bases left between them. This chain's CDR3 is CAWNQGRYGYTF. CDR3 coding DNA: TGTGCCTGGAATCAAGGGAGGTATGGCTACACCTTC.

The CDR3 DNA sequence: TGTGCCTGGAGTGTGGGGGGGCTGCGTTCACCCCTCCACTTT. Its translation is CAWSVGGLRSPLHF. The gene calls are TRBV30 and TRBJ1-6; possible D gene TRBD1, 6 bases. Germline V gene sequence: CDR1 GTSNPN, CDR2 SVGIG (reference sequence). With 0 bases removed from V and 9 bases from J, the gap between germline ends came to 12 bases. The CDR3 covers 14 residues.

The V call is TRBV5-1, the J call TRBJ2-7, with TRBD1 as a possible D gene (5 bases). Germline V gene sequence: CDR1 SGHRS, CDR2 YFSETQ. With 5 bases removed from V and 4 bases from J, the gap between germline ends came to 10 bases. This CDR3 is built from 12 residues. The CDR3 reads CASRGRDYEQYF. CDR3 in DNA: TGCGCCAGCAGGGGGCGAGATTACGAGCAGTACTTC.

The chain couples TRBV7-2 to TRBJ2-7, with 9 positions matching TRBD1. Germline loops: CDR1 SGHTA, CDR2 FQGNSA. V dropped 4 bases and J dropped 11; count of bases not matched to a gene: 9. This CDR3 contains 13 residues. The CDR3 region has the DNA TGTGCCAGCAGCTCGGGACAGGGAAGGTGGAAGTACTTC. Its protein product is CASSSGQGRWKYF.

The chain recombines TRBV4-2 with TRBJ1-1; 8 bases are a match to TRBD1. V lost 2 bases to trimming and J lost 10 bases; unmatched junction nucleotides: 15. CDR1 is LGHNA, CDR2 YNFKEQ, per germline. This CDR3 region has 16 residues. The CDR3 DNA is TGTGCCAGCAGCCAACTGATCCGGGACAGGAATAGGGGAGCTTTCTTT. This gives the protein CASSQLIRDRNRGAFF.